Described below is a single TCR beta chain sequence and its context. Germline V lookup: CDR1 SGHVS, CDR2 FNYEAQ. The CDR3 has 13 amino acids. The ends were cut back, 1 base at V and 2 bases at J, with 5 bases in the middle. While infection was still active, Seattle patients were enrolled and then followed longitudinally. The data were obtained in a study of blood T cell repertoires in COVID-19. Profiled with immunoSEQ multiplex PCR; TCRdb holds only in-frame clones, not every one. Of hundreds of thousands of clones listed, 85% to 90% were seen once; the top ten hold roughly 0.92%. The sequencing input was peripheral blood. The rearrangement uses TRBV7-6 and TRBJ1-2; D unclear. The TCR was taken from a man between 18 and 35 years old with COVID-19, enrolled during active disease. This CDR3 reads CASSLGGNYGYTF. The DNA for the CDR3 is TGTGCCAGCAGCTTAGGAGGGAACTATGGCTACACCTTC.